Below, one T cell receptor beta chain is given with its context. The source of the sample is a study of blood T cell repertoires in COVID-19. Looking at the study overall: Specimens from acute and convalescent COVID-19 originated in the United States, Italy and Spain.

The ends were cut back, 5 bases at V and 3 bases at J, with 21 bases in the middle. CDR3 length: 17 residues. Germline V gives CDR1 MNHEY, CDR2 SMNVEV (reference sequence). Clinical histories supplied by participants themselves formed the basis of cohort assignment. People in the exposed group encountered a COVID-19 case within 2 weeks before entering the study. Authors' data handling: Amplification from reference gene primers served as the basis for estimated nucleated cell counts. Some clones are missing from TCRdb's copy, which holds only in-frame ones; the method was immunoSEQ multiplex PCR. V, J and clone size are those of that table, while D and trimming were read from the DNA. The table records around 220,000 clones, around 89% of them present only once.

Sequenced material: PBMCs or T cells enriched from blood (not recorded which). This chain links TRBV27 with TRBJ2-3; D might be TRBD1 (6 bases). This receptor was taken from a young man who had been exposed to COVID-19. Written as DNA, the CDR3 is TGTGCCAGCAGTATTCGAAGGGGCGCAGGGGCAACAGATACGCAGTATTTT. Encoded protein: CASSIRRGAGATDTQYF.